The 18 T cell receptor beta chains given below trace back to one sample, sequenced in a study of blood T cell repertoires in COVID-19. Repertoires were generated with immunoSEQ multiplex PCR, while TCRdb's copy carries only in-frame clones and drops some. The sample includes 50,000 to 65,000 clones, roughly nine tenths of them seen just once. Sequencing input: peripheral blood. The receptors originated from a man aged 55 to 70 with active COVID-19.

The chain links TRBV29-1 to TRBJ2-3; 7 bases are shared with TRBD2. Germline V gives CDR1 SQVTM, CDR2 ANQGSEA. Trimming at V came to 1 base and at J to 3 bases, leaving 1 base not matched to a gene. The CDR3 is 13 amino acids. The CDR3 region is CSVEGTRTDTQYF. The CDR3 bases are TGCAGCGTTGAAGGGACTAGAACAGATACGCAGTATTTT.

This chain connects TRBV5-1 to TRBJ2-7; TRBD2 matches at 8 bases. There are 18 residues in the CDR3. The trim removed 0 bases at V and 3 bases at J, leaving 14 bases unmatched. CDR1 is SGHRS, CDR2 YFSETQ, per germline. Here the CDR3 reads CASSLASGLAGQLYEQYF. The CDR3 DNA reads TGCGCCAGCAGCTTGGCCTCTGGGCTAGCGGGCCAACTCTACGAGCAGTACTTC.

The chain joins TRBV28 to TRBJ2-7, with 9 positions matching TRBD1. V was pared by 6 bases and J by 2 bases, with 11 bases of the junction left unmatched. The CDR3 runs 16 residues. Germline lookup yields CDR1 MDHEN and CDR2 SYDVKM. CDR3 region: CASSVMPGQGAYEQYF. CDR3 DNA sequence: TGTGCCAGCAGCGTTATGCCGGGACAGGGCGCCTACGAGCAGTACTTC.

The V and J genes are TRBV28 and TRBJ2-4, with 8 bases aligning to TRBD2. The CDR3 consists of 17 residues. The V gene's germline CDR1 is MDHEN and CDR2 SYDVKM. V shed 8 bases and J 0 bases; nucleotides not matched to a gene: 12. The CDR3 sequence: CASESPPGGRAKNIQYF. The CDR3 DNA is TGTGCCAGCGAGTCACCCCCGGGGGGGCGAGCCAAAAACATTCAGTACTTC.

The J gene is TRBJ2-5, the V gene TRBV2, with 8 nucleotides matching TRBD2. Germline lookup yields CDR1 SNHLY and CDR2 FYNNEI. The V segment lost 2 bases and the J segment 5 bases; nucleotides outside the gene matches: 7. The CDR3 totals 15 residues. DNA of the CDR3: TGTGCCAGCAGTGAATTTCTAGCGGGTTTGGAGACCCAGTACTTC. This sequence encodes CASSEFLAGLETQYF.

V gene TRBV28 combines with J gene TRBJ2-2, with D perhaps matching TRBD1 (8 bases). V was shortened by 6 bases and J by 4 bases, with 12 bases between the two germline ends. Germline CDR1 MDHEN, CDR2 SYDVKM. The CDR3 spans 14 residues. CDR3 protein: CASRDREGTGELFF. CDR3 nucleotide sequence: TGTGCCAGCAGGGACAGGGAGGGCACCGGGGAGCTGTTTTTT.

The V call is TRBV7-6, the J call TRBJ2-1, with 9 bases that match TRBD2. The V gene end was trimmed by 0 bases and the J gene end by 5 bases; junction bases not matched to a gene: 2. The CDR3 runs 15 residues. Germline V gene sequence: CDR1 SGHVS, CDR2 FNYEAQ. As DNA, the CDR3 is TGTGCCAGCAGCTTAGCGGGCGGGAGGGACAATGAGCAGTTCTTC. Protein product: CASSLAGGRDNEQFF.

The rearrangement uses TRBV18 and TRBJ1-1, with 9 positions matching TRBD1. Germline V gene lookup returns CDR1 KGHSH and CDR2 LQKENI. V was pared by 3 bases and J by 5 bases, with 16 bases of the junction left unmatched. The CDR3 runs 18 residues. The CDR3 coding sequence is TGTGCCAGCTCACCCAGGGCCCAAGCCGGGACAGGGTCAACTGAAGCTTTCTTT. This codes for CASSPRAQAGTGSTEAFF. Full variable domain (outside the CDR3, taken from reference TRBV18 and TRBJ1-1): NAGVMQNPRHLVRRRGQEARLRCSPMKGHSHVYWYRQLPEEGLKFMVYLQKENIIDESGMPKERFSAEFPKEGPSILRIQQVVRGDSAAYFCASSPRAQAGTGSTEAFFGQGTRLTVV.

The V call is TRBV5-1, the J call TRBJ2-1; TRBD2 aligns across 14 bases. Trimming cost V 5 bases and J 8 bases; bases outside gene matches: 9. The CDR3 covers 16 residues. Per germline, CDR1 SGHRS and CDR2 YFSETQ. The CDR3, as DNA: TGCGCCAGCAGTTGGATGGGACTAGCGGGAGTGGATGAGCAGTTCTTC. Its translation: CASSWMGLAGVDEQFF.

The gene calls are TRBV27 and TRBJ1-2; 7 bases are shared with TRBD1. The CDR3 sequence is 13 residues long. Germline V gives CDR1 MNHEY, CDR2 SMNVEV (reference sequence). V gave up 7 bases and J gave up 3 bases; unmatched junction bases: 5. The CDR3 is CASKRDRDYGYTF. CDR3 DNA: TGTGCCAGCAAAAGGGACAGAGACTATGGCTACACCTTC.

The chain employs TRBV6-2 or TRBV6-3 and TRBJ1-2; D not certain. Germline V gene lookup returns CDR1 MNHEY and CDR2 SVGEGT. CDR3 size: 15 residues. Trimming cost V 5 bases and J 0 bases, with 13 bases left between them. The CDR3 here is CASSQLPRANYGYTF. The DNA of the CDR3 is TGTGCCAGCAGTCAACTACCCCGGGCTAACTATGGCTACACCTTC.

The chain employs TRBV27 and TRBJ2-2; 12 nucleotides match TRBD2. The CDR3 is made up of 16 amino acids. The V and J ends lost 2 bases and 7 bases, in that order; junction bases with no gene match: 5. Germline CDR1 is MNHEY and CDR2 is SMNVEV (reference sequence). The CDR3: CASSLGASGRGGELFF. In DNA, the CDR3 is TGTGCCAGCAGTTTAGGCGCTAGCGGGAGGGGCGGGGAGCTGTTTTTT.

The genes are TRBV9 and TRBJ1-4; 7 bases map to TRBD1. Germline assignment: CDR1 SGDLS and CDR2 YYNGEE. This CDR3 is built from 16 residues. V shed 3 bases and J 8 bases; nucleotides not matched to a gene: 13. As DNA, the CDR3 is TGTGCCAGCAGCGACGGCCCACAGGGGTTCGGCGAAAAACTGTTTTTT. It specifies CASSDGPQGFGEKLFF.

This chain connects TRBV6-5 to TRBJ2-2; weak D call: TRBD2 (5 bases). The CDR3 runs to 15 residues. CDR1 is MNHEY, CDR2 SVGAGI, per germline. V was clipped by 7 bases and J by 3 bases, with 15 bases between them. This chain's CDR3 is CASTQGLEYTGELFF. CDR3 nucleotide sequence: TGTGCCAGCACCCAAGGACTGGAGTACACCGGGGAGCTGTTTTTT.

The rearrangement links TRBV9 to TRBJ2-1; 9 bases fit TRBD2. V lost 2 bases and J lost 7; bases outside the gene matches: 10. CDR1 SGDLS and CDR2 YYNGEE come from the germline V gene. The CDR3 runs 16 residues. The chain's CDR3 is CASSVNIAGARNEQFF. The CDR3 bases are TGTGCCAGCAGCGTCAACATAGCGGGAGCGAGGAATGAGCAGTTCTTC.

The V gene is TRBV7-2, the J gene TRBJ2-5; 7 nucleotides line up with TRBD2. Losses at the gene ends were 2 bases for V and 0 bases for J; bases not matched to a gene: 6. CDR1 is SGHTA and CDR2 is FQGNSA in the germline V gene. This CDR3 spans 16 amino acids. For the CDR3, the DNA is TGTGCCAGCAGCTTACGAGCTAGCGGACACCAAGAGACCCAGTACTTC. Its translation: CASSLRASGHQETQYF.

The CDR3 sequence: CASSEWGSGSIIQFF. The CDR3 DNA sequence: TGTGCCAGCAGTGAATGGGGTAGCGGGAGTATTATTCAGTTCTTC. The chain combines TRBV25-1 with TRBJ2-1; 9 bases fit TRBD2. This CDR3 contains 15 residues. The junction had 11 bases not matched to a gene; V was cut back by 1 base and J by 13 bases. The germline gives CDR1 MGHDK, CDR2 SYGVNS.

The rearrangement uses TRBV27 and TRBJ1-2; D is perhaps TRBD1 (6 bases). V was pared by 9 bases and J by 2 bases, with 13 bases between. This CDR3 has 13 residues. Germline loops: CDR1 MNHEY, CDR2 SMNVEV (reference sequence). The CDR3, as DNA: TGTGCCAGTGCGGGGGCTCGAAACTATGGCTACACCTTC. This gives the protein CASAGARNYGYTF.